The clone carrying this T cell receptor beta chain has ten or more counts. Antigen unknown. These data originate in a study of T cells after yellow fever vaccination. Study findings and constraints: A small proportion of clonotypes was detected in both the CD4 and CD8 compartments. From the bulk population, abundant clonotypes could contaminate and appear within FACS-sorted repertoires. Subsequent to the booster, the majority of primary-vaccination clones reappeared (about 97% CD4, approximately 90% CD8).

TCR cDNA was made by 5'RACE template switching, adding a universal primer site and UMIs. TCRdb called the 5' RACE reads again in MiXCR, with one record for every CDR3 protein. This table holds almost 600,000 distinct CDR3 sequences, approximately 13% found once. There are 13 residues in the CDR3. Trimming pared 3 bases from V and 5 bases from J, leaving 10 bases between. CDR1 MDHEN and CDR2 SYDVKM come from the germline V gene. The input for sequencing was PBMCs, taken on the day of the yellow fever booster vaccination. This TCR was sampled from a man aged 25-40 years who received the YFV17D yellow fever vaccine. The chain recombines TRBV28 with TRBJ1-2; the D is unclear. The chain's CDR3 is CASSLRGPYGYTF. CDR3 bases: TGTGCCAGCAGTTTGCGAGGGCCTTATGGCTACACCTTC.